This T cell receptor beta chain comes out of a study of blood T cell repertoires in COVID-19. The CDR3 consists of 19 residues. CDR1 is SGHNT, CDR2 YENEEA, per germline. The J segment lost 0 bases and the V segment lost 5 bases, leaving 9 bases of the junction unmatched. TCRdb's table, derived via immunoSEQ multiplex PCR, lists solely in-frame clones and lacks some. There are approximately 60,000 clones in the sample; around 80% occur only once, and 11% to 15% lies in the top ten. Input material: peripheral blood. This chain joins TRBV11-3 and TRBJ2-3; 15 bases fit TRBD2. The clonotype originates from a man aged 55 to 70 with COVID-19, enrolled during active disease. The chain's CDR3 is CASSRGLAGGFTSTDTQYF. The CDR3 DNA follows: TGTGCCAGCAGCCGCGGACTAGCGGGAGGGTTTACTAGCACAGATACGCAGTATTTT.